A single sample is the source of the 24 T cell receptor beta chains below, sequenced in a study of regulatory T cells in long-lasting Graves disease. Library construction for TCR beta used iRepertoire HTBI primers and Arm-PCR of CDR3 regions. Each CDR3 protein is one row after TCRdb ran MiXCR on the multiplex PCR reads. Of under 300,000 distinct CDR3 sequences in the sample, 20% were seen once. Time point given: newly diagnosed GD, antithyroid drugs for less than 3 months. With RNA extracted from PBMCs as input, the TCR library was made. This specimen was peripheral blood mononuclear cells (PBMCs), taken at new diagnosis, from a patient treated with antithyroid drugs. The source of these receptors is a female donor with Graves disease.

The CDR3 nucleotides are TGCGCCAGCAGCCAAGATTTAGATACGCAGTATTTT. As protein: CASSQDLDTQYF. The rearrangement joins TRBV4-3 to TRBJ2-3; no reliable D call. Germline V gene data show CDR1 as LGHNA and CDR2 as YSLEER. There are 12 residues in the CDR3. V was cut by 0 bases and J by 5 bases, with 3 bases left in between.

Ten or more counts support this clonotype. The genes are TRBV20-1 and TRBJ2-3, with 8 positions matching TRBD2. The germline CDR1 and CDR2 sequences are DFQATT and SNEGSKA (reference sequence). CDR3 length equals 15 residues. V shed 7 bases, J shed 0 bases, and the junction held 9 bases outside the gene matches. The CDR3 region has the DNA TGCAGTGTAGACGGGAGGGGGGGTAGCACAGATACGCAGTATTTT. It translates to CSVDGRGGSTDTQYF.

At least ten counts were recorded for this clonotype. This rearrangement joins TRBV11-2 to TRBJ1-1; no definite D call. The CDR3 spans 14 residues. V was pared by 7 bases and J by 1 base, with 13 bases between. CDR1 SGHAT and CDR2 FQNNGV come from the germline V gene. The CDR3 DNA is TGTGCCAGCACCGGAAGGGCCTGGAACACTGAAGCTTTCTTT. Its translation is CASTGRAWNTEAFF.

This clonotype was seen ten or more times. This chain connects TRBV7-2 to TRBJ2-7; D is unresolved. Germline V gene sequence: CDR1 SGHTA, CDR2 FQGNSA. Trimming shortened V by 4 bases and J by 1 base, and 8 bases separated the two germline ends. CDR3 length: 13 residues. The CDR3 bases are TGTGCCAGCAGCTGGGCGGAATCCTACGAGCAGTACTTC. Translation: CASSWAESYEQYF. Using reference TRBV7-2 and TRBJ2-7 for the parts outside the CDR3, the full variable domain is GAGVSQSPSNKVTEKGKDVELRCDPISGHTALYWYRQSLGQGLEFLIYFQGNSAPDKSGLPSDRFSAERTGGSVSTLTIQRTQQEDSAVYLCASSWAESYEQYFGPGTRLTVT.

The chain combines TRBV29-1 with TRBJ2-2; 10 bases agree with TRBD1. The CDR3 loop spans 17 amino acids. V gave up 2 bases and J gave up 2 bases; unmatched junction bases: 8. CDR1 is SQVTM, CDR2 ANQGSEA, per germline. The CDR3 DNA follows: TGCAGCGTTGAACAAGTTAGGGACAGGGGCAACACCGGGGAGCTGTTTTTT. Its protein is CSVEQVRDRGNTGELFF.

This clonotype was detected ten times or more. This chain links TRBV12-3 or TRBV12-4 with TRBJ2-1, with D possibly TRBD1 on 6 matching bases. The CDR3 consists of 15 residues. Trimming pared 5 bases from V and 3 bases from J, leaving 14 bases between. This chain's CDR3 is CASSPAETGYNEQFF. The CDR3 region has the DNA TGTGCCAGCAGTCCGGCCGAGACAGGCTACAATGAGCAGTTCTTC.

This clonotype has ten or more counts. The CDR3 sequence: CASSRDRLIEQYF. CDR3 coding DNA: TGTGCCAGCAGTCGGGACAGGTTGATCGAGCAGTACTTC. The chain employs TRBV2 and TRBJ2-7; 8 nucleotides line up with TRBD1. Trimming at V came to 5 bases and at J to 6 bases, leaving 6 bases not matched to a gene. CDR3 length: 13 residues. The V gene's germline CDR1 is SNHLY and CDR2 FYNNEI.

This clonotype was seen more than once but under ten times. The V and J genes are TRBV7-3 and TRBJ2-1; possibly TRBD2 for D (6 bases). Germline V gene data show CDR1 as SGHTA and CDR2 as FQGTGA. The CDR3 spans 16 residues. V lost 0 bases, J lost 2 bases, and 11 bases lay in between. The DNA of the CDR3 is TGTGCCAGCAGCTTAACCCGGGACTGGACCTACAATGAGCAGTTCTTC. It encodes CASSLTRDWTYNEQFF.

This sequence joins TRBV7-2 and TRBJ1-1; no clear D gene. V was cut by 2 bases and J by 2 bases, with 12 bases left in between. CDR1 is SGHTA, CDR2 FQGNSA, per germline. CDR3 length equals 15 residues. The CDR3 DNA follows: TGTGCCAGCAGCTTATCTTATGTGGTCAACACTGAAGCTTTCTTT. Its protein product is CASSLSYVVNTEAFF.

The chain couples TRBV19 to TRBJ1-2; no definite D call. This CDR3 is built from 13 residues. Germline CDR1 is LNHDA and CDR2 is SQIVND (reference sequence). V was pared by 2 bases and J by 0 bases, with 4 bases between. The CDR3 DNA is TGTGCCAGTAGTATACTATCTAACTATGGCTACACCTTC. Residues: CASSILSNYGYTF.

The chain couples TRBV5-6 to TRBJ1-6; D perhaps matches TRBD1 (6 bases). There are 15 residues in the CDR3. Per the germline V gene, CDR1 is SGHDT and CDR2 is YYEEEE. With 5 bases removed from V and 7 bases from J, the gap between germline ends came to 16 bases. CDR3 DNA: TGTGCCAGCAGTTTCAGGGGTTCTTGGAATTCACCCCTCCACTTT. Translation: CASSFRGSWNSPLHF.

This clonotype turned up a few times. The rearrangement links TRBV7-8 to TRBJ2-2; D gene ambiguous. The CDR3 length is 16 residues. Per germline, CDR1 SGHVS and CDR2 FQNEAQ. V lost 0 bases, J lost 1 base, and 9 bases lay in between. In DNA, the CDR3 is TGTGCCAGCAGCTTAGCCAGAGACAAGAACACCGGGGAGCTGTTTTTT. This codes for CASSLARDKNTGELFF.

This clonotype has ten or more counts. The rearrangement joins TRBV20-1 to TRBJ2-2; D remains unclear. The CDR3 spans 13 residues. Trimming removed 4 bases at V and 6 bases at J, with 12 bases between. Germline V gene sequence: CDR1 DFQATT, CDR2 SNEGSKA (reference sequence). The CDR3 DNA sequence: TGCAGTGCTATGGGTGGCATCGCCGGGGAGCTGTTTTTT. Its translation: CSAMGGIAGELFF.

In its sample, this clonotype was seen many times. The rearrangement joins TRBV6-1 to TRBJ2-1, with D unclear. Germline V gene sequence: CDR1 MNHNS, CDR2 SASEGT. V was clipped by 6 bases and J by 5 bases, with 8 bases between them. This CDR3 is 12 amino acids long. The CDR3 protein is CASSLRNNEQFF. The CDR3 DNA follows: TGTGCCAGCAGCCTAAGGAACAATGAGCAGTTCTTC.

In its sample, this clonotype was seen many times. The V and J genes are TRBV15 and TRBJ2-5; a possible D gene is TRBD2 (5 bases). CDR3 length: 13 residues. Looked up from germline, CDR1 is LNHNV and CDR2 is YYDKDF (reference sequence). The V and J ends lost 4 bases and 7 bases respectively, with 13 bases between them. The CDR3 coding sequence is TGTGCCACCAGCAAAGGGAGTGTTGGGACCCAGTACTTC. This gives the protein CATSKGSVGTQYF. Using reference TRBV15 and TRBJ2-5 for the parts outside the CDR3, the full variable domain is DAMVIQNPRYQVTQFGKPVTLSCSQTLNHNVMYWYQQKSSQAPKLLFHYYDKDFNNEADTPDNFQSRRPNTSFCFLDIRSPGLGDTAMYLCATSKGSVGTQYFGPGTRLLVL.

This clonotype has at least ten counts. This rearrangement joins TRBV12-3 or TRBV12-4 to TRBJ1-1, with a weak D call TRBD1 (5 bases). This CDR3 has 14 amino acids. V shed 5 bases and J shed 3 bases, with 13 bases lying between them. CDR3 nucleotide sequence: TGTGCCAGCAGTGAGGGGTGGCGAGACACTGAAGCTTTCTTT. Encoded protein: CASSEGWRDTEAFF.

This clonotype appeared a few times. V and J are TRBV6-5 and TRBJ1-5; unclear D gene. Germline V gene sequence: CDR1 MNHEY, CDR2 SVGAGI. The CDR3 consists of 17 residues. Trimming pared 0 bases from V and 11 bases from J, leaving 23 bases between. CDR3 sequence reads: CASSYSEAAFRIGAQHF. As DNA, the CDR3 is TGTGCCAGCAGTTACTCGGAGGCTGCTTTTCGAATCGGGGCCCAGCATTTT.

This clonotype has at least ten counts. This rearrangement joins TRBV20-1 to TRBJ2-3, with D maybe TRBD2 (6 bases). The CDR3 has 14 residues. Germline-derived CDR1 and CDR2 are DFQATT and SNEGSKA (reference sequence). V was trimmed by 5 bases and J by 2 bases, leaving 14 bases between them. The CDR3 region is CSAPVAGTTDTQYF. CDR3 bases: TGCAGTGCTCCCGTGGCGGGGACCACAGATACGCAGTATTTT.

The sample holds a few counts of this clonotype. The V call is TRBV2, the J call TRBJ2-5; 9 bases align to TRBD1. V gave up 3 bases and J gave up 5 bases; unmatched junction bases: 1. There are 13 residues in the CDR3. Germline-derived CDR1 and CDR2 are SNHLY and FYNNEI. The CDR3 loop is CASSDTGGETQYF. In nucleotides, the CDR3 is TGTGCCAGCAGTGACACAGGGGGCGAGACCCAGTACTTC.

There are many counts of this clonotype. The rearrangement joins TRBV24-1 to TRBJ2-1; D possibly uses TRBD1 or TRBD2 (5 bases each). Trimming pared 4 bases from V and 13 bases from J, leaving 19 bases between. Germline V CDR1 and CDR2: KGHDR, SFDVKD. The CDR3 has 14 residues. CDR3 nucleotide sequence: TGTGCCACCAGTGACCCGGGATTGGGGGACCCACAGTTCTTC. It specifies CATSDPGLGDPQFF.

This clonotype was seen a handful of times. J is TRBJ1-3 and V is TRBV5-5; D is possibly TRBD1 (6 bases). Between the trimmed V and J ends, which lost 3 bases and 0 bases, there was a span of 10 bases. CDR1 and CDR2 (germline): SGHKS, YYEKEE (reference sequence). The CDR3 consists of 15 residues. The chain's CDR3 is CASSWGQGSGNTIYF. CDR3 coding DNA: TGTGCCAGCAGCTGGGGACAAGGCTCTGGAAACACCATATATTTT.

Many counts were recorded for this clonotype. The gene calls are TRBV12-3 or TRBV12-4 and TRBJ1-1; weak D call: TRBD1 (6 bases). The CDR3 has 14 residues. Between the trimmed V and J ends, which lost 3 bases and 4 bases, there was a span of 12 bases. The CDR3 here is CASSFGGRGTEAFF. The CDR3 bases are TGTGCCAGCAGTTTCGGGGGGCGCGGCACTGAAGCTTTCTTT.

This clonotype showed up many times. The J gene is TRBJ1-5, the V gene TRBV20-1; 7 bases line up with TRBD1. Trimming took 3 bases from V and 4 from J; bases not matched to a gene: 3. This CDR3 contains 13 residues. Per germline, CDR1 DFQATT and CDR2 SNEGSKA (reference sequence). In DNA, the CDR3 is TGCAGTGCTAGCAACAGGGGTAATCAGCCCCAGCATTTT. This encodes CSASNRGNQPQHF.

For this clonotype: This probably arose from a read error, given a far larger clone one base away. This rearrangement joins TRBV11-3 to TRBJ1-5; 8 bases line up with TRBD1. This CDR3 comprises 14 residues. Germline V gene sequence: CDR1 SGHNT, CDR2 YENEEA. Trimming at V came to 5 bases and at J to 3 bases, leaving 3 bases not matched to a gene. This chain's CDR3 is CASSGQGINQPQHF. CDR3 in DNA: TGTGCCAGCAGCGGACAGGGTATCAATCAGCCCCAGCATTTT.